This TCR beta chain comes out of a study of shared clonotypes between healthy human individuals. Overall study context: Three plates were used per donor for CD4 naive, three for CD4 memory, two for CD8 naive and one for CD8 memory.

Replicate PCRs for sorted subsets used approximately 190 ng DNA; this equaled 25,000 to 35,000 T cell genomes. Profiling relied on immunoSEQ multiplex PCR, and the TCRdb table lists in-frame clones only, not all of them. The sample lists more than 1 million clones, 78% seen once, with about 0.52% in the top ten. This CDR3 region has 18 residues. The V segment lost 3 bases and the J segment 0 bases; nucleotides outside the gene matches: 10. Germline-derived CDR1 and CDR2 are MDHEN and SYDVKM. This clonotype was obtained from a man between 18 and 35 years old in good health. Some clones in this sample may be carry-over from other donors' samples. Sequenced: memory CD4+ T cells from PBMCs. Subset noted: CD45RA-negative fraction. The J gene is TRBJ2-3, the V gene TRBV28; TRBD1 agrees at 9 bases. This CDR3 reads CASSFGKTGGESTDTQYF. The CDR3 DNA reads as TGTGCCAGCAGTTTCGGGAAAACAGGGGGCGAAAGCACAGATACGCAGTATTTT.